One sample yielded the 22 T cell receptor beta chains listed below, sequenced in a study of blood T cells in healthy people across ages. The second PCR ran roughly 6 to 11 cycles with a sample-barcoded 5' primer and J-beta primers. TCRdb used MiXCR to reprocess the 5' RACE reads, holding one entry per CDR3 protein. The sample includes a few hundred thousand distinct CDR3 sequences, about 52% of them seen just once. Sequenced input: blood. The receptors here all came from a man aged 55 to 70 in good health.

The table lists this clonotype with a few counts. The chain couples TRBV29-1 to TRBJ2-1; D perhaps matches TRBD2 (6 bases). The V end lost 6 bases, the J end lost 6 bases, and 15 bases lay between the germline ends. The germline V gene encodes CDR1 SQVTM and CDR2 ANQGSEA. CDR3 length: 13 residues. The CDR3 protein is CSVYGGISNEQFF. The CDR3 nucleotides are TGCAGCGTCTATGGAGGGATTAGCAATGAGCAGTTCTTC.

This clonotype was recorded many times. The chain uses TRBV10-3 and TRBJ2-7; 7 nucleotides align to TRBD2. Germline-derived CDR1 and CDR2 are ENHRY and SYGVKD. There are 17 residues in the CDR3. Trimming took 11 bases from V and 1 from J; bases not matched to a gene: 20. The CDR3 here is CAASGGLRTPVSYEQYF. In DNA form, the CDR3 reads TGTGCCGCCTCGGGGGGTTTAAGGACTCCCGTGTCCTACGAGCAGTACTTC.

The V and J genes are TRBV5-8 and TRBJ1-4; D remains ambiguous. The CDR3 loop spans 13 amino acids. The V gene lost 2 bases and the J gene lost 0 bases, with 2 bases spanning the gap. Germline V CDR1 and CDR2: SGHTS, YDEGEE. The CDR3 loop is CASSFATNEKLFF. The DNA for the CDR3 is TGTGCCAGCAGCTTTGCAACTAATGAAAAACTGTTTTTT.

This clonotype was picked up a small number of times. The chain combines TRBV9 with TRBJ1-2, with D tentatively TRBD1 (6 bases). V lost 6 bases to trimming and J lost 3 bases, with 18 bases between them. The CDR3 consists of 15 residues. From germline, CDR1 is SGDLS and CDR2 YYNGEE. Here the CDR3 DNA reads TGTGCCAGCACCTTGGGGCCGGAGGGGGACTATGGCTACACCTTC. It encodes CASTLGPEGDYGYTF.

This clonotype was found once. V usage is TRBV20-1 and J usage is TRBJ1-6; 9 positions agree with TRBD1. J gave up 7 bases and V 3 bases, and 4 bases lay outside the gene matches. CDR1 and CDR2 from the germline V gene are DFQATT and SNEGSKA (reference sequence). This CDR3 has 14 amino acids. The CDR3 DNA reads TGCAGTGCTAGGGGGACAGGGACAAATTCACCCCTCCACTTT. Its translation: CSARGTGTNSPLHF.

This clonotype has a count of ten or more. Written as DNA, the CDR3 is TGCAGCGGAGTCACCCCCTATTACGAGCAGTACTTC. Residues: CSGVTPYYEQYF. The gene calls are TRBV29-1 and TRBJ2-7; D uncertain. The germline V gene has CDR1 SQVTM and CDR2 ANQGSEA. Trimming took 7 bases from V and 4 from J, leaving 14 bases between them. The CDR3 is 12 residues long.

This chain links TRBV4-3 with TRBJ2-3; a weak D match, TRBD2 (5 bases). The V gene lost 2 bases and the J gene lost 8 bases, with 14 bases spanning the gap. CDR1 is LGHNA and CDR2 is YSLEER in the germline V gene. CDR3 length: 14 residues. The CDR3 DNA follows: TGCGCCAGCAGCCAACAAACATCAGGAGGTACGCAGTATTTT. This encodes CASSQQTSGGTQYF.

This chain links TRBV20-1 with TRBJ2-3; 9 nucleotides agree with TRBD2. With V trimmed by 2 bases and J by 3 bases, 3 bases remained unmatched. Germline CDR1 and CDR2: DFQATT and SNEGSKA (reference sequence). The CDR3 is made up of 14 amino acids. The CDR3 DNA reads TGCAGTGCTAGATATAGCGGGAGAACAGATACGCAGTATTTT. This sequence encodes CSARYSGRTDTQYF.

The V call is TRBV18, the J call TRBJ2-3, with D perhaps matching TRBD2 (5 bases). Germline lookup yields CDR1 KGHSH and CDR2 LQKENI. V lost 3 bases, J lost 1 base, and 11 bases lay in between. The CDR3 has 15 residues. The CDR3 loop reads CASSPRGWGTDTQYF. CDR3 DNA: TGTGCCAGCTCACCCCGAGGGTGGGGCACAGATACGCAGTATTTT. Combining the CDR3 with reference TRBV18 and TRBJ2-3 gives the whole variable domain NAGVMQNPRHLVRRRGQEARLRCSPMKGHSHVYWYRQLPEEGLKFMVYLQKENIIDESGMPKERFSAEFPKEGPSILRIQQVVRGDSAAYFCASSPRGWGTDTQYFGPGTRLTVL.

The chain combines TRBV6-6 with TRBJ2-5; TRBD2 might be the D (5 bases). The CDR3 runs 14 residues. Trimming removed 8 bases from V and 1 base from J, with 14 bases in between. Germline V gives CDR1 MNHNY, CDR2 SVGAGI (reference sequence). The CDR3 DNA follows: TGTGCCAGCCGCTTTGCGGGCAGCCAAGAGACCCAGTACTTC. The encoded protein is CASRFAGSQETQYF.

This clonotype showed up many times. The CDR3 region is CASSHQSRNYEQYF. The CDR3 DNA is TGTGCCAGCAGCCACCAGTCGAGAAACTACGAGCAGTACTTC. The chain links TRBV7-2 to TRBJ2-7, with D uncertain. This CDR3 spans 14 amino acids. Trimming shortened V by 5 bases and J by 3 bases, and 14 bases separated the two germline ends. Germline V CDR1 and CDR2: SGHTA, FQGNSA.

This clonotype was counted many times. The genes are TRBV7-2 and TRBJ2-7; 7 bases are a match to TRBD1. Germline V lookup: CDR1 SGHTA, CDR2 FQGNSA. Trimming removed 4 bases from V and 3 bases from J; junction bases left unmatched: 6. The CDR3 length is 14 residues. As DNA, the CDR3 is TGTGCCAGCAGCTCCGGGACAGCCCGCTACGAGCAGTACTTC. Its protein product is CASSSGTARYEQYF. Together with reference TRBV7-2 and TRBJ2-7, the CDR3 gives the full variable domain: GAGVSQSPSNKVTEKGKDVELRCDPISGHTALYWYRQSLGQGLEFLIYFQGNSAPDKSGLPSDRFSAERTGGSVSTLTIQRTQQEDSAVYLCASSSGTARYEQYFGPGTRLTVT.

The chain recombines TRBV12-3 or TRBV12-4 with TRBJ2-4; TRBD2 aligns across 7 bases. The closer fit of TRBJ2-7 to the DNA end suggests the J call may be wrong. The CDR3 sequence is 15 residues long. CDR3 sequence (DNA): TGTGCCAGCAGTTTACGGGGTAGCGGGCCCTACGAGCAGTACTTC. Amino acids: CASSLRGSGPYEQYF.

The rearrangement uses TRBV6-1 and TRBJ2-5; 9 bases are a match to TRBD2. This CDR3 region has 16 residues. The germline V gene has CDR1 MNHNS and CDR2 SASEGT. Unmatched junction bases numbered 12, after V lost 5 bases and J lost 5 bases. CDR3 loop: CASSSHRAGGSETQYF. CDR3 nucleotide sequence: TGTGCCAGCAGTTCCCACCGGGCGGGGGGGAGTGAGACCCAGTACTTC.

This chain links TRBV30 with TRBJ1-2; possible D gene TRBD1, 6 bases. The CDR3 contains 17 residues. Germline values: CDR1 GTSNPN, CDR2 SVGIG (reference sequence). The ends were cut back, 4 bases at V and 4 bases at J, with 25 bases in the middle. CDR3 region: CAWTKGPRQASPYGYTF. DNA of the CDR3: TGTGCCTGGACTAAAGGGCCCCGACAGGCTAGTCCCTATGGCTACACCTTC.

A few counts support this clonotype. The chain recombines TRBV12-3 or TRBV12-4 with TRBJ2-1, with 7 bases aligning to TRBD2. Trimming at V came to 6 bases and at J to 3 bases, leaving 8 bases not matched to a gene. This CDR3 comprises 15 residues. CDR3 protein: CASSPLGGIYNEQFF. Written as DNA, the CDR3 is TGTGCCAGCAGCCCCCTCGGGGGGATCTACAATGAGCAGTTCTTC.

The V and J genes are TRBV28 and TRBJ2-1, with TRBD1 matching over 9 bases. Losses at the gene ends were 6 bases for V and 6 bases for J; bases not matched to a gene: 12. Germline-derived CDR1 and CDR2 are MDHEN and SYDVKM. There are 16 residues in the CDR3. CDR3 amino acids: CASSQLGTGLINEQFF. The CDR3 nucleotides are TGTGCCAGCAGCCAACTGGGGACAGGGCTTATCAATGAGCAGTTCTTC.

As regards this clonotype: The germline gene is not matched at one end of the junction; a read error may be the cause. The chain joins TRBV11-2 to TRBJ2-4; D remains unclear. With the DNA end fitting TRBJ2-7 better, the J assignment may be wrong. Germline V gene sequence: CDR1 SGHAT, CDR2 FQNNGV. The CDR3 loop spans 15 amino acids. Here the CDR3 DNA reads TGTGCCAACAGCTTAGGCGGCCGGTCTGTATCCGAGCAGTACTTC. It translates to CANSLGGRSVSEQYF.

This clonotype was seen many times. This rearrangement joins TRBV20-1 to TRBJ1-2; D possibly corresponds to TRBD1 (5 bases). Trimming left V 6 bases short and J 4 bases short, with 15 bases between. The CDR3 extends over 13 amino acids. Germline values: CDR1 DFQATT, CDR2 SNEGSKA (reference sequence). The chain's CDR3 is CSAPGWGAYGYTF. CDR3 bases: TGCAGTGCCCCCGGCTGGGGCGCCTATGGCTACACCTTC.

The rearrangement joins TRBV5-1 to TRBJ2-5; D may match TRBD1 or TRBD2 (6 bases each). The CDR3 runs 13 residues. Germline loops: CDR1 SGHRS, CDR2 YFSETQ. Trimming cost V 7 bases and J 4 bases, with 14 bases left between them. CDR3 region: CASDLRGVETQYF. In DNA, the CDR3 is TGCGCCAGCGACCTTAGGGGGGTAGAGACCCAGTACTTC.

In this sample, this clonotype turned up once. The chain links TRBV5-1 to TRBJ2-1; TRBD2 matches at 15 bases. The CDR3 runs to 18 residues. V shed 1 base and J 5 bases; nucleotides not matched to a gene: 7. Germline assignment: CDR1 SGHRS and CDR2 YFSETQ. CDR3 DNA sequence: TGCGCCAGCAGCTTGACCCGGACTAGCGGGAGGGGACACAATGAGCAGTTCTTC. It yields the protein CASSLTRTSGRGHNEQFF.

This clonotype has just a few counts. The chain couples TRBV3-1 to TRBJ2-7, with TRBD1 matching over 8 bases. CDR1 and CDR2 (germline): LGHDT, YNNKEL (reference sequence). V shed 7 bases and J 5 bases; nucleotides not matched to a gene: 4. The CDR3 is made up of 12 amino acids. The chain's CDR3 is CASTSTGDEQYF. The CDR3 DNA reads TGTGCCAGCACTTCGACAGGGGACGAGCAGTACTTC.